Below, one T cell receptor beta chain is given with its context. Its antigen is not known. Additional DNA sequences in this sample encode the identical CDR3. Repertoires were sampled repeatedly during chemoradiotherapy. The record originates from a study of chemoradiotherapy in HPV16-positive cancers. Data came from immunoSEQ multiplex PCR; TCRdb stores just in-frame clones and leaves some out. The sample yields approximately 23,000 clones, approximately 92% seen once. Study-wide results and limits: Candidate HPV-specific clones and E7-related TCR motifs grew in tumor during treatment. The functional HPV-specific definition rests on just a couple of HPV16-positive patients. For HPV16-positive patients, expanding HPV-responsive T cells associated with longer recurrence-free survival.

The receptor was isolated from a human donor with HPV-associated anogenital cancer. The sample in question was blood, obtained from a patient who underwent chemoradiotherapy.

CDR3: CASSPPDRITDTQYF. DNA of the CDR3: TGTGCCAGCAGCCCGCCGGACAGGATCACAGATACGCAGTATTTT. The gene calls are TRBV28 and TRBJ2-3, with TRBD1 matching 7 bases. Trimming cost V 6 bases and J 2 bases; bases outside gene matches: 8. Per germline, CDR1 MDHEN and CDR2 SYDVKM. This CDR3 spans 15 amino acids.